One sample yielded the 22 T cell receptor beta chains listed below, sequenced in a study of shared clonotypes between healthy human individuals. Here immunoSEQ multiplex PCR was the method, and the copy in TCRdb shows in-frame clones only, minus some. The table shows under 650,000 clones, with 95% to 97% occurring only once. Sequencing was performed on naive CD4+ T cells sorted from blood. Subset noted: CD45RA+ positively selected. The receptors originated from a woman between 25 and 40 years old in good health.

The chain uses TRBV7-3 and TRBJ2-5, with D maybe TRBD1 (6 bases). V lost 5 bases and J lost 5, with 18 bases in between. Germline values: CDR1 SGHTA, CDR2 FQGTGA. The CDR3 has 15 residues. CDR3 nucleotide sequence: TGTGCCAGCAGCCCGGACAGTAAACGCGGGGAGACCCAGTACTTC. Residues: CASSPDSKRGETQYF. Based on the CDR3 plus reference TRBV7-3 and TRBJ2-5, the full variable domain is GAGVSQTPSNKVTEKGKYVELRCDPISGHTALYWYRQSLGQGPEFLIYFQGTGAADDSGLPNDRFFAVRPEGSVSTLKIQRTERGDSAVYLCASSPDSKRGETQYFGPGTRLLVL.

The CDR3 DNA reads TGTGCCAGCTTAAGCCTTGAAAGCGGGAGGTACGAGCAGTACTTC. It specifies CASLSLESGRYEQYF. The chain is built from TRBV6-5 and TRBJ2-7; 9 bases line up with TRBD2. Germline assignment: CDR1 MNHEY and CDR2 SVGAGI. With 8 bases clipped from V and 4 bases from J, the junction kept 12 bases outside the gene matches. CDR3 size: 15 residues.

V gene TRBV7-2 combines with J gene TRBJ1-1; 8 bases map to TRBD1. Germline CDR1 is SGHTA and CDR2 is FQGNSA. Unmatched junction bases numbered 6, after V lost 5 bases and J lost 10 bases. This CDR3 is built from 12 residues. The CDR3 sequence is CASSPSGQGAFF. DNA of the CDR3: TGTGCCAGCAGCCCCTCTGGACAGGGAGCTTTCTTT.

This chain connects TRBV4-2 to TRBJ2-5; TRBD1 might be the D (6 bases). The J call is uncertain, as TRBJ2-7 better fits the DNA end. There are 15 residues in the CDR3. The germline V gene has CDR1 LGHNA and CDR2 YNFKEQ. CDR3 amino acids: CASSARRGSDDEQYF. DNA of the CDR3: TGTGCCAGCAGCGCACGCAGGGGATCAGATGACGAGCAGTACTTC.

The chain couples TRBV18 to TRBJ1-1, with D uncertain. With 3 bases removed from V and 4 bases from J, the gap between germline ends came to 9 bases. Germline CDR1 is KGHSH and CDR2 is LQKENI. This CDR3 region has 13 residues. CDR3 nucleotides: TGTGCCAGCTCACCGCGGGATGGCACTGAAGCTTTCTTT. Translating it yields CASSPRDGTEAFF.

This clone came up once. The chain's CDR3 is CASSYSHSPLHF. CDR3 in DNA: TGTGCCAGCAGTTACTCCCATTCACCCCTCCACTTT. The rearrangement joins TRBV6-6 to TRBJ1-6; D ambiguous. Germline loops: CDR1 MNHNY, CDR2 SVGAGI (reference sequence). This CDR3 is 12 amino acids long. The V and J ends lost 0 bases and 8 bases respectively, with 2 bases between them.

The rearrangement uses TRBV5-4 and TRBJ2-5; 7 positions match TRBD2. Germline lookup yields CDR1 SGHNT and CDR2 YYREEE (reference sequence). CDR3 length: 15 amino acids. Unmatched junction bases numbered 10, after V lost 4 bases and J lost 4 bases. DNA for the CDR3: TGTGCCAGCAGCCGGGGCTTTGGGGGGGTAGAGACCCAGTACTTC. Residues: CASSRGFGGVETQYF.

The J gene is TRBJ2-7, the V gene TRBV28; a weak D match, TRBD1 (5 bases). The CDR3 runs 13 residues. Looked up from germline, CDR1 is MDHEN and CDR2 is SYDVKM. The germline V and J ends were trimmed by 2 bases and 7 bases, with 12 bases remaining between them. CDR3 sequence: CASSLPARAEQYF. As DNA, the CDR3 is TGTGCCAGCAGTTTACCCGCCAGGGCTGAGCAGTACTTC.

The chain has TRBV5-4 and TRBJ2-3; weak D call: TRBD2 (6 bases). The CDR3 is 15 amino acids. Germline CDR1 reads SGHNT; CDR2 reads YYREEE (reference sequence). V gave up 0 bases and J gave up 3 bases, with 11 bases separating them. This chain's CDR3 is CASSLEPGVTDTQYF. As DNA, the CDR3 is TGTGCCAGCAGCTTGGAACCGGGAGTGACAGATACGCAGTATTTT.

The rearrangement uses TRBV6-1 and TRBJ2-1; 11 positions agree with TRBD2. The CDR3 consists of 15 residues. The trim removed 5 bases at V and 1 base at J, leaving 1 base unmatched. Germline V gene lookup returns CDR1 MNHNS and CDR2 SASEGT. This chain's CDR3 is CASSRTSGSYNEQFF. DNA for the CDR3: TGTGCCAGCAGTAGGACTAGCGGGTCCTACAATGAGCAGTTCTTC.

Only one count was recorded for this clone. This rearrangement joins TRBV18 to TRBJ2-2; 12 positions match TRBD1. CDR1 is KGHSH and CDR2 is LQKENI in the germline V gene. V was pared by 4 bases and J by 3 bases, with 6 bases of the junction left unmatched. This CDR3 region has 17 residues. CDR3 sequence (DNA): TGTGCCAGCTCACGGGACAGGGGGCCTAGCTACACCGGGGAGCTGTTTTTT. This sequence encodes CASSRDRGPSYTGELFF.

V is TRBV2 and J is TRBJ1-2; D uncertain. With 8 bases removed from V and 0 bases from J, the gap between germline ends came to 16 bases. The CDR3 spans 15 residues. CDR1 is SNHLY, CDR2 FYNNEI, per germline. DNA for the CDR3: TGTGCCAGCCGGCCACGCGCATCAGCTAACTATGGCTACACCTTC. It codes for CASRPRASANYGYTF.

The rearrangement links TRBV11-2 to TRBJ2-2, with a weak D call TRBD1 (5 bases). V lost 1 base and J 5 bases, leaving 11 bases between the germline ends. CDR3 length equals 15 residues. Germline V gene lookup returns CDR1 SGHAT and CDR2 FQNNGV. The CDR3 nucleotides are TGTGCCAGCAGCTTAGTATTGGACACGACCGGGGAGCTGTTTTTT. It specifies CASSLVLDTTGELFF.

On this clone: One junction end does not reproduce the germline sequence, and a read error may be involved. This sequence joins TRBV10-1 and TRBJ2-7; no definite D call. The CDR3 contains 16 residues. In germline, CDR1 is WNHNN, CDR2 SYGVQD (reference sequence). CDR3 DNA sequence: TGCGCCAGCAGGGAGTGTACGGCTTCCTACTTCTACGAGCAGTACTTC. This sequence encodes CASRECTASYFYEQYF.

The rearrangement uses TRBV28 and TRBJ2-7, with TRBD1 identical over 10 bases. J lost 7 bases, V lost 8 bases, and 11 bases had no gene match. Germline CDR1 reads MDHEN; CDR2 reads SYDVKM. CDR3 length: 14 residues. The CDR3 DNA follows: TGTGCCAGCCGCAGGACAGGGGGTCGACGAGAGCAGTACTTC. Protein: CASRRTGGRREQYF.

The chain employs TRBV7-9 and TRBJ2-5; D is unresolved. The CDR3 covers 14 residues. The germline V gene encodes CDR1 SEHNR and CDR2 FQNEAQ (reference sequence). Trimming pared 0 bases from V and 5 bases from J, leaving 10 bases between. In DNA, the CDR3 is TGTGCCAGCAGCTTAGCGAATTCGGCGGAGACCCAGTACTTC. It encodes CASSLANSAETQYF. The full variable domain, completed using reference TRBV7-9 and TRBJ2-5, is DTGVSQNPRHKITKRGQNVTFRCDPISEHNRLYWYRQTLGQGPEFLTYFQNEAQLEKSRLLSDRFSAERPKGSFSTLEIQRTEQGDSAMYLCASSLANSAETQYFGPGTRLLVL.

J is TRBJ2-7 and V is TRBV28; 9 nucleotides match TRBD2. This CDR3 region has 16 residues. V shed 3 bases and J 2 bases; nucleotides not matched to a gene: 8. Germline assignment: CDR1 MDHEN and CDR2 SYDVKM. The CDR3 nucleotides are TGTGCCAGCAGTTTTGGGCTAGCGGGATTTCCCTACGAGCAGTACTTC. Its protein is CASSFGLAGFPYEQYF.

This clone was counted once. This chain links TRBV6-5 with TRBJ1-2; D not resolved. The CDR3 spans 13 residues. V lost 8 bases and J lost 8, with 18 bases in between. Germline CDR1 and CDR2: MNHEY and SVGAGI. The DNA for the CDR3 is TGTGCCAGCTCAGGTTCCTCCGTTGACGGCTACACCTTC. Translating gives CASSGSSVDGYTF.

The chain joins TRBV6-5 to TRBJ1-2; D not resolved. V was cut by 0 bases and J by 2 bases, with 10 bases left in between. CDR1 is MNHEY and CDR2 is SVGAGI in the germline V gene. The CDR3 is 15 residues long. The CDR3 sequence: CASSYSTAGNYGYTF. CDR3 DNA sequence: TGTGCCAGCAGTTACTCAACTGCGGGCAACTATGGCTACACCTTC.

The chain uses TRBV11-2 and TRBJ2-5; the D is unclear. The CDR3 sequence is 14 residues long. Germline lookup yields CDR1 SGHAT and CDR2 FQNNGV. The ends were cut back, 1 base at V and 0 bases at J, with 6 bases in the middle. In DNA, the CDR3 is TGTGCCAGCAGCTTAGTCTGGGACCAAGAGACCCAGTACTTC. As protein: CASSLVWDQETQYF.

This chain uses TRBV4-1 with TRBJ2-1, with 9 positions matching TRBD1. Germline CDR1 MGHRA, CDR2 YSYEKL. The CDR3 consists of 17 residues. J gave up 3 bases and V 4 bases, and 10 bases lay outside the gene matches. DNA of the CDR3: TGCGCCAGCAGCCCATCCCCGGGACAGGGCCACTACAATGAGCAGTTCTTC. Its translation is CASSPSPGQGHYNEQFF.

The chain joins TRBV11-2 to TRBJ2-3; 8 nucleotides match TRBD1. Germline CDR1 is SGHAT and CDR2 is FQNNGV. There are 14 residues in the CDR3. The V and J ends lost 5 bases and 3 bases, in that order; junction bases with no gene match: 4. CDR3 in amino acids: CASSLGQGTDTQYF. The CDR3 DNA follows: TGTGCCAGCAGCCTCGGACAGGGAACAGATACGCAGTATTTT.